The clone carrying this T cell receptor (beta chain) was seen more than once but under ten times. Its target is unknown. Germline values: CDR1 SEHNR, CDR2 FQNEAQ (reference sequence). J gave up 4 bases and V 4 bases, and 4 bases lay outside the gene matches. The CDR3 length is 14 residues. The data were obtained in a study of T-cell memory formation after mild COVID-19. Notes on the study in general: Researchers could not confirm that second-wave clones peaking on day 37 targeted SARS-CoV-2.

TCRdb ran MiXCR on the 5' RACE reads and lists one entry per CDR3 protein. The data show over 150,000 distinct CDR3 sequences, with 13% seen just once and 2.5% to 3.5% held by the top ten. The sequenced sample consisted of PBMCs or a T cell subset sorted from them (not recorded which). The chain couples TRBV7-9 to TRBJ1-2, with 9 bases fitting TRBD1. The sequence was obtained from a man aged 18 to 29 who had mild COVID-19 (a few samples of this study predate the infection). Cell type and time point are not known. The CDR3 loop is CASSSDRGAYGYTF. The CDR3 DNA follows: TGTGCCAGCAGCTCGGACAGGGGCGCCTATGGCTACACCTTC.